A single sample is the source of the 15 T cell receptor beta chains below, sequenced in a study of response to subunit inactivated influenza vaccine. In TCRdb, the RT-PCR reads were re-called with MiXCR into one record per CDR3 protein. The sample consists of 150,000 to 200,000 distinct CDR3 sequences, roughly 11% of them appearing once. The sequencing here drew on non-naive T cells sorted from PBMCs, taken about 40 days after vaccination. These receptors were taken from a man between 50 and 59 years old who received an inactivated influenza vaccine.

This clonotype has only a few counts. This may be a read error, as it is one base from a much larger clone. The V gene is TRBV2, the J gene TRBJ2-1; 9 bases agree with TRBD2. Germline V gives CDR1 SNHLY, CDR2 FYNNEI. The CDR3 loop spans 18 amino acids. The CDR3 bases are TGTGCCTGCAGTTCCCCGGGGCTAGCGGGGCACTCCTACAATGAGCAGTTCTTC. Translation: CACSSPGLAGHSYNEQFF.

The CDR3 bases are TGCGCCAGCAGCCAAGGGGCTAGCGGGAGGGCAATGGGAAATGAGCAGTTCTTC. Translating gives CASSQGASGRAMGNEQFF. This chain uses TRBV4-1 with TRBJ2-1; 12 bases are shared with TRBD2. The CDR3 has 18 residues. Trimming at V came to 1 base and at J to 7 bases, leaving 11 bases not matched to a gene. Germline lookup yields CDR1 MGHRA and CDR2 YSYEKL.

The chain joins TRBV20-1 to TRBJ1-1; 9 bases map to TRBD1. This CDR3 spans 13 amino acids. V shed 5 bases and J 6 bases; nucleotides not matched to a gene: 7. CDR1 and CDR2 from the germline V gene are DFQATT and SNEGSKA (reference sequence). CDR3 sequence: CSAYGQGIAEAFF. The CDR3 bases are TGCAGTGCTTACGGACAGGGGATTGCTGAAGCTTTCTTT.

The V and J genes are TRBV18 and TRBJ1-1; TRBD1 matches 10 bases. The V gene end was trimmed by 2 bases and the J gene end by 11 bases; junction bases not matched to a gene: 2. The CDR3 extends over 12 amino acids. Germline CDR1 is KGHSH and CDR2 is LQKENI. CDR3 amino acids: CASSPGQGVAFF. The CDR3, as DNA: TGTGCCAGCTCACCAGGACAGGGGGTGGCTTTCTTT.

This clonotype has ten or more counts. The chain has TRBV7-6 and TRBJ2-3; no definite D call. The V and J ends lost 5 bases and 1 base respectively, with 13 bases between them. Germline V gene lookup returns CDR1 SGHVS and CDR2 FNYEAQ. CDR3 length equals 15 residues. This chain's CDR3 is CASSPTTTRTDTQYF. The CDR3 bases are TGTGCCAGCAGCCCAACGACCACTCGCACAGATACGCAGTATTTT. Complete variable domain (other parts from reference TRBV7-6 and TRBJ2-3): GAGVSQSPRYKVTKRGQDVALRCDPISGHVSLYWYRQALGQGPEFLTYFNYEAQQDKSGLPNDRFSAERPEGSISTLTIQRTEQRDSAMYRCASSPTTTRTDTQYFGPGTRLTVL.

This clonotype was counted between two and nine times. This chain joins TRBV4-3 and TRBJ1-2; D ambiguous. Looked up from germline, CDR1 is LGHNA and CDR2 is YSLEER. V was cut by 0 bases and J by 7 bases, with 15 bases left in between. There are 15 residues in the CDR3. The CDR3 DNA reads as TGCGCCAGCAGCCAAGACAAGATAGTAGGACCTGGCTACACCTTC. This gives the protein CASSQDKIVGPGYTF.

This clonotype has more than one count but fewer than ten. The chain carries TRBV25-1 and TRBJ1-1; D ambiguous. Trimming left V 8 bases short and J 0 bases short, with 25 bases between. Germline CDR1 reads MGHDK; CDR2 reads SYGVNS. CDR3 size: 18 residues. The CDR3 DNA reads TGTGCCAGCCACACTTACTCGGACGGCCTTTTCATGAACACTGAAGCTTTCTTT. Translated, it gives CASHTYSDGLFMNTEAFF.

This clonotype was seen at least ten times. CDR3 loop: CASSSGAFGYTF. CDR3 nucleotide sequence: TGTGCCAGCAGCTCAGGGGCGTTCGGCTACACCTTC. This sequence joins TRBV6-2 or TRBV6-3 and TRBJ1-2; a possible D gene is TRBD1 (6 bases). V was pared by 6 bases and J by 8 bases, with 13 bases between. CDR1 and CDR2 (germline): MNHEY, SVGEGT. This CDR3 has 12 residues.

There are a few counts of this clonotype. The V gene is TRBV28, the J gene TRBJ1-3, with D uncertain. CDR1 and CDR2 from the germline V gene are MDHEN and SYDVKM. The V gene lost 9 bases and the J gene lost 2 bases, with 23 bases spanning the gap. The CDR3 contains 17 residues. In DNA, the CDR3 is TGTGCCAGTCAGCTGTTAAACCCCGGAGGAACTGGAAACACCATATATTTT. Translated: CASQLLNPGGTGNTIYF.

This clonotype showed up just a few times. The rearrangement uses TRBV21-1 and TRBJ1-2; the table's D gene call, TRBD1, was not cross checked with the DNA. TRBV21-1 is described as a pseudogene. The CDR3 consists of 16 residues. CDR3 sequence reads: CASSRGGSSSNYGYTF. CDR3 nucleotides: TGTGCCAGCAGCAGGGGGGGATCCTCGTCTAACTATGGCTACACCTTC.

This clonotype was seen a handful of times. The chain uses TRBV11-1 and TRBJ1-3; no firm D call. Germline V CDR1 and CDR2: SGHAT, FQDESV (reference sequence). The CDR3 length is 15 residues. V shed 5 bases and J shed 0 bases, with 11 bases lying between them. The DNA for the CDR3 is TGTGCCAGCAGCGACGTCAAGAACTCTGGAAACACCATATATTTT. Translated: CASSDVKNSGNTIYF.

This clonotype appeared many times. The chain uses TRBV7-8 and TRBJ2-5, with D possibly being TRBD1 (6 bases). CDR1 is SGHVS and CDR2 is FQNEAQ in the germline V gene. The germline V and J ends were trimmed by 2 bases and 3 bases, with 10 bases remaining between them. The CDR3 spans 14 residues. The CDR3 DNA sequence: TGTGCCAGCAGCTTACAGGGGCACAAAGAGACCCAGTACTTC. It codes for CASSLQGHKETQYF.

This clonotype was seen repeatedly, ten times or more. The chain has TRBV7-6 and TRBJ2-5; 7 bases map to TRBD1. This CDR3 has 16 residues. In germline, CDR1 is SGHVS, CDR2 FNYEAQ. Trimming removed 0 bases from V and 0 bases from J; junction bases left unmatched: 4. The CDR3 region has the DNA TGTGCCAGCAGCTTAGCCTCCGGGACAGACCAAGAGACCCAGTACTTC. Translating it yields CASSLASGTDQETQYF.

This clonotype was counted only a few times. This chain connects TRBV7-6 to TRBJ2-2; 7 nucleotides match TRBD1. Unmatched junction bases numbered 7, after V lost 6 bases and J lost 0 bases. Germline V CDR1 and CDR2: SGHVS, FNYEAQ. This CDR3 is 16 amino acids long. CDR3 residues: CASRDRITANTGELFF. The CDR3 nucleotides read TGTGCCAGCAGGGACAGGATAACCGCGAACACCGGGGAGCTGTTTTTT.

In its sample, this clonotype was seen a few times. This chain uses TRBV3-1 with TRBJ1-3; TRBD1 is a possible D gene (5 bases). With 2 bases removed from V and 0 bases from J, the gap between germline ends came to 8 bases. From germline, CDR1 is LGHDT and CDR2 YNNKEL (reference sequence). The CDR3 loop spans 15 amino acids. The CDR3 coding sequence is TGTGCCAGCAGCCAATTAACAGGCTCTGGAAACACCATATATTTT. As protein: CASSQLTGSGNTIYF.